The 26 T cell receptor beta chains listed next were all sequenced from one sample in a study of blood T cell repertoires in COVID-19. The table came from immunoSEQ multiplex PCR; TCRdb's copy has only in-frame clones and leaves some out. The top ten hold 1% to 1.3% of the sample, which has some 420,000 clones, around 89% seen once. The sample comprised PBMCs or T cells enriched from blood (not recorded which). Every receptor here comes from a man aged 25-40 years who had recovered from COVID-19.

This chain uses TRBV7-8 with TRBJ2-2, with TRBD2 matching 12 bases. With V trimmed by 5 bases and J by 6 bases, 13 bases remained unmatched. CDR3 size: 18 residues. CDR1 and CDR2 from the germline V gene are SGHVS and FQNEAQ. CDR3 loop: CASSPSRLAGGPAGELFF. The CDR3 bases are TGTGCCAGCAGCCCCTCGAGGCTAGCGGGAGGGCCGGCCGGGGAGCTGTTTTTT.

The gene calls are TRBV14 and TRBJ2-7; D possibly corresponds to TRBD2 (5 bases). V was cut by 4 bases and J by 3 bases, with 13 bases left in between. Germline V gene sequence: CDR1 SGHDN, CDR2 FVKESK. The CDR3 length is 14 residues. As DNA, the CDR3 is TGTGCCAGCAGCCGACAACCACGGGACTACGAGCAGTACTTC. Translating gives CASSRQPRDYEQYF.

The chain is built from TRBV5-6 and TRBJ1-5; D not resolved. The CDR3 runs to 16 residues. The V end lost 0 bases, the J end lost 6 bases, and 16 bases lay between the germline ends. CDR1 SGHDT and CDR2 YYEEEE come from the germline V gene. The DNA of the CDR3 is TGTGCCAGCAGCTTGGCCGGTGGAGGGTCAGTTCAGCCCCAGCATTTT. This gives the protein CASSLAGGGSVQPQHF.

The chain uses TRBV18 and TRBJ1-3; D call uncertain. Germline CDR1 and CDR2: KGHSH and LQKENI. CDR3 length: 15 amino acids. Between the trimmed V and J ends, which lost 1 base and 4 bases, there was a span of 11 bases. The CDR3 DNA sequence: TGTGCCAGCTCACCACGAGGTTTTACGGGAAACACCATATATTTT. Its translation: CASSPRGFTGNTIYF.

The chain uses TRBV11-2 and TRBJ2-7, with no clear D. Trimming took 5 bases from V and 4 from J, leaving 9 bases between them. The CDR3 has 12 amino acids. The germline V gene has CDR1 SGHAT and CDR2 FQNNGV. CDR3 amino acids: CASSLVKYEQYF. For the CDR3, the DNA is TGTGCCAGCAGCCTAGTAAAATACGAGCAGTACTTC.

In this sample, this clone turned up a few times. The chain carries TRBV18 and TRBJ1-6; 7 nucleotides line up with TRBD1. The V gene end was trimmed by 1 base and the J gene end by 14 bases; junction bases not matched to a gene: 11. The CDR3 covers 15 residues. Germline CDR1 and CDR2: KGHSH and LQKENI. The CDR3: CASSPQRDSFAALHF. The CDR3 DNA is TGTGCCAGCTCACCACAAAGGGACAGCTTCGCGGCCCTCCACTTT.

V gene TRBV28 combines with J gene TRBJ2-3, with 8 bases identical to TRBD2. Losses at the gene ends were 5 bases for V and 0 bases for J; bases not matched to a gene: 7. Germline CDR1 is MDHEN and CDR2 is SYDVKM. The CDR3 sequence is 16 residues long. Here the CDR3 DNA reads TGTGCCAGCAGTCCCGGGGGGGTGGGAAGCACAGATACGCAGTATTTT. This gives the protein CASSPGGVGSTDTQYF.

The rearrangement joins TRBV7-9 to TRBJ2-3, with 10 bases aligning to TRBD2. V was clipped by 4 bases and J by 0 bases; unmatched bases: 7. The CDR3 runs to 17 residues. Germline lookup yields CDR1 SEHNR and CDR2 FQNEAQ (reference sequence). CDR3 sequence reads: CASSSTLAGKSTDTQYF. The CDR3 DNA reads TGTGCCAGCAGCTCCACACTAGCGGGAAAGAGCACAGATACGCAGTATTTT.

This chain uses TRBV25-1 with TRBJ1-1, with 8 bases aligning to TRBD1. Looked up from germline, CDR1 is MGHDK and CDR2 is SYGVNS. Germline trimming cut 7 bases from V and 6 bases from J; bases unmatched to any gene: 10. The CDR3 has 14 amino acids. The CDR3 DNA reads TGTGCCAGCAACCCGGGACAGGCTAACGCTGAAGCTTTCTTT. Its translation is CASNPGQANAEAFF.

Comments on this clone: Other DNA sequences in the same sample also yield this CDR3. The chain joins TRBV6-5 to TRBJ2-1; 10 nucleotides agree with TRBD2. CDR3 length: 13 residues. Germline lookup yields CDR1 MNHEY and CDR2 SVGAGI. The V and J ends lost 6 bases and 6 bases, in that order; junction bases with no gene match: 2. The chain's CDR3 is CASRLAGGNEQFF. The CDR3 DNA reads as TGTGCCAGCAGATTAGCGGGGGGCAATGAGCAGTTCTTC.

The chain carries TRBV12-5 and TRBJ2-1, with TRBD2 matching over 7 bases. With V trimmed by 0 bases and J by 0 bases, 5 bases remained unmatched. This CDR3 spans 17 amino acids. Germline V gene sequence: CDR1 LGHNT, CDR2 FRNRAP. The CDR3 reads CASGLVLAPSSYNEQFF. DNA for the CDR3: TGTGCTAGTGGTTTGGTACTAGCGCCAAGCTCCTACAATGAGCAGTTCTTC.

The J gene is TRBJ2-5, the V gene TRBV6-5; 8 positions agree with TRBD1. The CDR3 is made up of 15 amino acids. V was pared by 3 bases and J by 5 bases, with 8 bases of the junction left unmatched. Germline V gives CDR1 MNHEY, CDR2 SVGAGI. The DNA of the CDR3 is TGTGCCAGCAGTTATTGGCAGGGGGCATCGGAGACCCAGTACTTC. It translates to CASSYWQGASETQYF.

The chain links TRBV28 to TRBJ1-4; D not certain. The CDR3 extends over 15 amino acids. V shed 4 bases and J shed 3 bases, with 12 bases lying between them. Germline values: CDR1 MDHEN, CDR2 SYDVKM. CDR3 in amino acids: CASSSLQVANEKLFF. The CDR3 coding sequence is TGTGCCAGCAGTTCGCTGCAGGTGGCTAATGAAAAACTGTTTTTT.

This clone was observed a handful of times. The CDR3 spells CASSFPDRGGYGYTF. The CDR3 bases are TGTGCCAGCAGTTTTCCAGACAGGGGTGGGTATGGCTACACCTTC. The chain recombines TRBV28 with TRBJ1-2, with TRBD1 matching 8 bases. J gave up 5 bases and V 3 bases, and 8 bases lay outside the gene matches. CDR1 and CDR2 from the germline V gene are MDHEN and SYDVKM. CDR3 length: 15 amino acids.

This chain connects TRBV7-2 to TRBJ1-1; TRBD1 matches 7 bases. V was clipped by 5 bases and J by 2 bases; unmatched bases: 11. CDR1 SGHTA and CDR2 FQGNSA come from the germline V gene. This CDR3 has 16 amino acids. The CDR3 loop reads CASSPGGTASNTEAFF. CDR3 DNA: TGTGCCAGCAGCCCGGGGGGGACAGCTTCCAACACTGAAGCTTTCTTT. Combining the CDR3 with reference TRBV7-2 and TRBJ1-1 gives the whole variable domain GAGVSQSPSNKVTEKGKDVELRCDPISGHTALYWYRQSLGQGLEFLIYFQGNSAPDKSGLPSDRFSAERTGGSVSTLTIQRTQQEDSAVYLCASSPGGTASNTEAFFGQGTRLTVV.

The V gene is TRBV11-2, the J gene TRBJ1-4; a possible D gene is TRBD1 (5 bases). Germline assignment: CDR1 SGHAT and CDR2 FQNNGV. Trimming took off 1 base at V and 8 bases at J, with 11 bases between the two ends. The CDR3 length is 14 residues. The CDR3 loop reads CASSLGAKGEKLFF. DNA of the CDR3: TGTGCCAGCAGCTTAGGGGCCAAGGGGGAAAAACTGTTTTTT.

This clone was observed once. This rearrangement joins TRBV28 to TRBJ1-5; D remains ambiguous. Trimming pared 3 bases from V and 4 bases from J, leaving 10 bases between. CDR3 length: 14 amino acids. Germline lookup yields CDR1 MDHEN and CDR2 SYDVKM. The CDR3 sequence: CASSFGEPNQPQHF. Written as DNA, the CDR3 is TGTGCCAGCAGTTTCGGAGAACCTAATCAGCCCCAGCATTTT.

V is TRBV5-4 and J is TRBJ1-1, with 8 bases identical to TRBD1. The V segment lost 4 bases and the J segment 6 bases; nucleotides outside the gene matches: 2. This CDR3 contains 12 residues. Germline V gene data show CDR1 as SGHNT and CDR2 as YYREEE (reference sequence). DNA for the CDR3: TGTGCCAGCAGCGACAGGGGCGCTGAAGCTTTCTTT. Translating gives CASSDRGAEAFF.

CDR3 in DNA: TGTGCCAGCTCGGGGACCGACGAACGGGACACACCTGTCTCTGGGGCCAACGTCCTGACTTTC. Translated: CASSGTDERDTPVSGANVLTF. The J gene is TRBJ2-6, the V gene TRBV18; maybe TRBD1 (6 bases). Per the germline V gene, CDR1 is KGHSH and CDR2 is LQKENI. The CDR3 has 21 amino acids. The V and J ends lost 6 bases and 0 bases respectively, with 27 bases between them.

V gene TRBV15 combines with J gene TRBJ2-1, with 9 bases lining up with TRBD1. The CDR3 is made up of 13 amino acids. CDR1 is LNHNV, CDR2 YYDKDF, per germline (reference sequence). V gave up 6 bases and J gave up 4 bases; unmatched junction bases: 1. The CDR3 region has the DNA TGTGCCACCAGACAGGGGGCTTACAATGAGCAGTTCTTC. It is translated as CATRQGAYNEQFF.

The chain has TRBV7-8 and TRBJ2-3; D is ambiguous. The CDR3 sequence is 14 residues long. Per the germline V gene, CDR1 is SGHVS and CDR2 is FQNEAQ. The V end was cut by 3 bases, the J end by 8 bases, with 15 bases between. CDR3 sequence: CASSFRGPLGTQYF. CDR3 bases: TGTGCCAGCAGCTTCCGTGGGCCTTTGGGTACGCAGTATTTT.

J is TRBJ1-4 and V is TRBV10-3; 7 bases are a match to TRBD1. The V and J ends lost 10 bases and 7 bases, in that order; junction bases with no gene match: 9. CDR3 length: 13 amino acids. Germline V gives CDR1 ENHRY, CDR2 SYGVKD. Here the CDR3 reads CASGQAGGEKLFF. DNA for the CDR3: TGTGCCAGCGGACAGGCTGGGGGTGAAAAACTGTTTTTT.

This clone was detected a few times. The gene calls are TRBV11-2 and TRBJ2-3; D may be TRBD2 (6 bases). The CDR3 is 19 amino acids. Trimming pared 0 bases from V and 0 bases from J, leaving 19 bases between. Germline V gene data show CDR1 as SGHAT and CDR2 as FQNNGV. The CDR3 sequence: CASSLDIVPGRSSTDTQYF. The CDR3 DNA is TGTGCCAGCAGCTTAGATATTGTCCCAGGGAGGAGTAGCACAGATACGCAGTATTTT.

The J gene is TRBJ2-7, the V gene TRBV28, with TRBD1 identical over 11 bases. The CDR3 length is 15 residues. V shed 5 bases, J shed 5 bases, and the junction held 8 bases outside the gene matches. The germline V gene has CDR1 MDHEN and CDR2 SYDVKM. The chain's CDR3 is CASSAPGQGDHEQYF. In nucleotides, the CDR3 is TGTGCCAGCAGTGCCCCGGGACAGGGGGACCACGAGCAGTACTTC.

This clone was observed a handful of times. This chain connects TRBV11-2 to TRBJ2-1; TRBD2 matches 9 bases. From germline, CDR1 is SGHAT and CDR2 FQNNGV. The CDR3 sequence is 15 residues long. V shed 5 bases, J shed 6 bases, and the junction held 8 bases outside the gene matches. Written as DNA, the CDR3 is TGTGCCAGCAGCCAGCAGGCGGGAGGGCGCAATGAGCAGTTCTTC. It is translated as CASSQQAGGRNEQFF.

The chain uses TRBV28 and TRBJ1-6; 10 nucleotides align to TRBD1. The CDR3 length is 16 residues. V trimming: 2 bases; J trimming: 9 bases; junction bases outside the gene matches: 7. From germline, CDR1 is MDHEN and CDR2 SYDVKM. CDR3 DNA sequence: TGTGCCAGCAGTTTAGGGGACAGGGGACCAGGTTCACCCCTCCACTTT. Encoded protein: CASSLGDRGPGSPLHF. Based on the CDR3 plus reference TRBV28 and TRBJ1-6, the full variable domain is DVKVTQSSRYLVKRTGEKVFLECVQDMDHENMFWYRQDPGLGLRLIYFSYDVKMKEKGDIPEGYSVSREKKERFSLILESASTNQTSMYLCASSLGDRGPGSPLHFGNGTRLTVT.